This T cell receptor (beta chain) was captured in a study of shared clonotypes between healthy human individuals (dated by TCRdb to about 2020). Background for the entire study: Two women and a few men aged 18 to 49 years were included in the cohort. For each donor, three plates each were used for CD4 naive and CD4 memory, two plates were used for CD8 naive, and one plate was used for CD8 memory. To estimate repertoire size and how much clonotype sharing occurs between individuals, the study deeply sequenced the blood TCR repertoires of 4 to 6 healthy adults. Libraries were prepared and TCR repertoires were sequenced by different laboratories using diverse techniques, in order to increase sequencing depth and limit assay-specific biases. Between about 0.9 and 10 billion PBMCs per donor were obtained by leukapheresis. Results the study describes overall, beyond this receptor: Clonotypes shared by all four sorted-subset donors showed higher generation probabilities than non-shared clonotypes. The small number of donors limited the genetic and exposure-history diversity represented. Roughly 5% of naive CD4, approximately 3.7% of naive CD8, around 2.3% of memory CD4, and around 0.4% of memory CD8 clonotypes were shared across several donors. Rarefaction of sorted-subset datasets indicated incomplete sequencing despite the large sequencing depth. Sampling was limited to blood, and TCR repertoires in tissue likely differ from TCR repertoires in blood. Pairwise subsampling indicated that sequencing depth was expected to affect the degree of clonotype sharing among donors. Naive subsets generally had larger estimated clonotype richness than memory subsets did.

Using the deep immunoSEQ assay, TCR CDR3 regions were amplified from genomic DNA by multiplex PCR. Extracted genomic DNA from each cell subset was spread evenly across all wells of several immunoSEQ 96-well plates, with each plate serving as a replicate. Each replicate PCR for sorted subsets received around 200 ng genomic DNA, equal to about 30,000 T cell genomes. The purified libraries were quantified using a Qubit 3.0 fluorometer, sized with a Bioanalyzer 2100, and then quantified again using the KAPA Library Quantification kit. Each immunoSEQ 96-well plate was sequenced on its own single-read 150-cycle Illumina NextSeq 550 flow cell. On the study's bioinformatics: Because the immunoSEQ output held only junctional sequences and lacked quality scores, the filtering could not match the filtering applied to full-length reads. To assign V/J genes and CDR3, sequences were annotated using PyIR, a Python wrapper for IgBLAST v1.9, with IMGT germline references. Reads were filtered out if the reads had weak V/J assignments (E-value above 1e-6), no CDR3, stop codons, out-of-frame junctions, or ambiguous translated residues. V3J clonotypes were defined as sequences sharing an identical inferred V gene, J gene, and CDR3 amino acid sequence. To compute the percentage overlap between repertoires, the number of shared unique clonotypes was divided by the size of the smaller repertoire. Three approaches were used to assess repertoire richness: RTK rarefaction, the Chao1 estimator, and Recon v2.1 estimates of unobserved clonotypes. For all TCRbeta clonotypes obtained by the gDNA method from a few donors, generation probabilities were computed with OLGA. TCRdb's version of the immuneACCESS table is confined to in-frame rearrangements and falls short of the full clone set. An unresolved V gene accounts for under half of the shortfall where checked; the remainder is of unknown origin. V and J calls and clone size are as listed in that table; D and trimming were resolved from the DNA. This sample holds some 2,000,000 clones; approximately 96% were observed only once. The top ten constitute less than 0.15% of the sample.

The donors were healthy, HIV-negative adults with no recently reported acute infections or vaccinations. Every donor was a Caucasian adult residing in Nashville, Tennessee, USA. CD4+ T cells were enriched through magnetic negative selection, after which naive cells were positively selected on CD45RA and the remaining negative fraction served as the memory subset. Blood was obtained by leukapheresis, after which PBMCs were separated by Ficoll-Histopaque density gradient centrifugation and cryopreserved in liquid nitrogen vapor phase. Purity and quantity of every magnetically sorted T cell population were checked by analytical flow cytometry. Genomic DNA was isolated from every sorted fraction and measured by UV absorbance on a Nanodrop 2000c. About this clone itself: Which antigen it targets is not known. No per-base quality is available; no much larger clone lies one base away.

This TCR came from a man aged 18 to 29 in good health. The sample comprised naive CD4+ T cells sorted from blood. What the cell subset or site label conveys for this sample: CD45RA+ positively selected.

CDR3 loop: CASSHDTYEQYF. The sequenced DNA is TGTGCCAGCAGTCACGACACCTACGAGCAGTACTTC. The sequence links TRBV7-8 to TRBJ2-7; too little of a D gene remains to name it. V lost 6 bases and J lost 2 bases; the stretch between them is 8 bases long. The CDR3 runs 12 residues from the cysteine to the phenylalanine. The sequence is cut down to CDR3 DNA, 36 bases in frame from base 1. The germline V gene yields SGHVS for CDR1 and FQNEAQ for CDR2. With the rest looked up from the reference TRBV7-8 and TRBJ2-7 genes rather than sequenced, the full variable domain is GAGVSQSPRYKVAKRGQDVALRCDPISGHVSLFWYQQALGQGPEFLTYFQNEAQLDKSGLPSDRFFAERPEGSVSTLKIQRTQQEDSAVYLCASSHDTYEQYFGPGTRLTVT.